This TCR beta chain emerged from a study of CD8+ T cells in alopecia areata. As the sequencing template, cDNA was produced by extracting RNA and reverse transcribing it. Produced via immunoSEQ multiplex PCR; TCRdb's table is partial and in-frame only. The data contain 150,000 to 200,000 clones, around 63% of them seen just once; the ten biggest clones take up more than 1.5%. This clone has only a few counts. The material sequenced was CD4+ T cells sorted from blood, taken at week 0. The origin of this receptor is a human donor with alopecia areata.

This CDR3 reads CASSAQRSDSPLHF. In DNA, the CDR3 is TGTGCCAGCAGCGCCCAACGCTCTGATTCACCCCTCCACTTT. V and J are TRBV9 and TRBJ1-6; D gene unclear. Germline V gene sequence: CDR1 SGDLS, CDR2 YYNGEE. The V gene lost 3 bases and the J gene lost 8 bases, with 12 bases spanning the gap. This CDR3 comprises 14 residues.